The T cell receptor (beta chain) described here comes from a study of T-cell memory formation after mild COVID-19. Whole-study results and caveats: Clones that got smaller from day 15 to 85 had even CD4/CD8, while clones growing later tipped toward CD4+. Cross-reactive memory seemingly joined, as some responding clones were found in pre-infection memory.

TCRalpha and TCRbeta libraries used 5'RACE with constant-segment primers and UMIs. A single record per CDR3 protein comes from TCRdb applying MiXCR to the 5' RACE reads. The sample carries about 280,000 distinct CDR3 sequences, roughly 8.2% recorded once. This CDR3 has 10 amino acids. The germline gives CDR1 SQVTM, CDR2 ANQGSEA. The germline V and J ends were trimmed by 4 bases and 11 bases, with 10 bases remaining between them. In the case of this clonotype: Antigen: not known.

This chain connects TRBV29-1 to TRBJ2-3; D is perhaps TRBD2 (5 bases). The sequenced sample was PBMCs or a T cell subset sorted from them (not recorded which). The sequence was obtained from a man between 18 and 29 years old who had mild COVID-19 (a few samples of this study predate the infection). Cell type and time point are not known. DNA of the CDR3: TGCAGCGTTGTATACCGGGAGCAGTATTTT. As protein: CSVVYREQYF.